This entry is about one T cell receptor beta chain. Generated by immunoSEQ multiplex PCR, the TCRdb table keeps only in-frame clones and is missing some. The sample has some 70,000 clones; approximately 90% are singletons. CDR1 and CDR2 (germline): SGHRS, YFSETQ. The V gene end was trimmed by 7 bases and the J gene end by 2 bases; junction bases not matched to a gene: 11. CDR3 length: 16 residues. This sample stems from a study of technical replicates of blood from a few donors. Source material: PBMCs. The rearrangement uses TRBV5-1 and TRBJ2-2; 7 bases align to TRBD1. This TCR was recovered from a human donor in good health. Some clones in this sample may be carry-over from other donors' samples. CDR3 in amino acids: CASRPDDRDNTGELFF. The CDR3 coding sequence is TGCGCCAGCCGGCCGGACGACAGGGATAACACCGGGGAGCTGTTTTTT. Full variable domain (remainder filled in from reference TRBV5-1 and TRBJ2-2): KAGVTQTPRYLIKTRGQQVTLSCSPISGHRSVSWYQQTPGQGLQFLFEYFSETQRNKGNFPGRFSGRQFSNSRSEMNVSTLELGDSALYLCASRPDDRDNTGELFFGEGSRLTVL.